Below are 21 T cell receptor beta chains sequenced from a single sample in a study of memory B cells and T cells in multiple sclerosis. The repertoire was sequenced with immunoSEQ multiplex PCR; TCRdb's copy has only in-frame clones and lacks some. The sample lists some 49,000 clones, more than 65% seen once, with approximately 1.2% in the top ten. Stimulus-free culture yielded autoproliferating CFSE-dim and non-proliferating CFSE-high T cells, each sequenced separately. Roughly 4.5x10^7 CFSE-labeled PBMCs were cultured about seven days unstimulated, then replicate wells were pooled. Their antigens are not known. Sequenced: PBMCs from blood kept in culture. These receptors were collected from a human donor with multiple sclerosis.

The genes are TRBV2 and TRBJ2-7, with 8 nucleotides matching TRBD2. The CDR3 is 15 amino acids. V lost 6 bases and J lost 0; bases outside the gene matches: 7. The V gene's germline CDR1 is SNHLY and CDR2 FYNNEI. The CDR3: CASRAAGVHSYEQYF. The CDR3 DNA reads as TGTGCCAGCAGGGCAGCGGGGGTCCACTCCTACGAGCAGTACTTC.

The chain employs TRBV29-1 and TRBJ1-3; D is unresolved. The germline V and J ends were trimmed by 4 bases and 8 bases, with 9 bases remaining between them. CDR3 size: 11 residues. Per germline, CDR1 SQVTM and CDR2 ANQGSEA. The CDR3 spells CSVVGLDTIYF. The CDR3 region has the DNA TGCAGCGTTGTTGGTTTAGACACCATATATTTT.

In nucleotides, the CDR3 is TGCGCCAGCAGTGACAGATTCATGAACACTGAAGCTTTCTTT. Translation gives CASSDRFMNTEAFF. This chain joins TRBV10-2 and TRBJ1-1; no clear D. There are 14 residues in the CDR3. V lost 3 bases to trimming and J lost 0 bases, with 8 bases between them. Germline V gene data show CDR1 as WSHSY and CDR2 as SAAADI.

The table lists this clone with a few counts. V is TRBV27 and J is TRBJ2-1, with D hard to call. CDR1 MNHEY and CDR2 SMNVEV come from the germline V gene (reference sequence). This CDR3 is built from 13 residues. Trimming took off 7 bases at V and 6 bases at J, with 13 bases between the two ends. DNA of the CDR3: TGTGCCAGCACCCAATTGGGCCGCAATGAGCAGTTCTTC. Translating it yields CASTQLGRNEQFF.

V is TRBV4-2 and J is TRBJ2-3; 7 bases line up with TRBD2. The CDR3 spans 16 residues. V lost 4 bases and J lost 0; bases outside the gene matches: 7. Germline V gene sequence: CDR1 LGHNA, CDR2 YNFKEQ. This CDR3 is CASSLRTRPSTDTQYF. The CDR3 DNA is TGTGCCAGCAGCCTCCGGACTAGGCCTAGCACAGATACGCAGTATTTT.

The sample holds one count of this clone. The J gene is TRBJ2-5, the V gene TRBV19; D tentatively fits TRBD1 or TRBD2 (5 bases each). This CDR3 is 14 amino acids long. Trimming removed 2 bases at V and 9 bases at J, with 16 bases between. CDR1 is LNHDA, CDR2 SQIVND, per germline (reference sequence). CDR3 DNA sequence: TGTGCCAGTAGTATACCCGGGACCGGGATCGCCCAGTACTTC. Residues: CASSIPGTGIAQYF.

This clone was detected only a few times. The chain couples TRBV19 to TRBJ1-1; 7 bases map to TRBD1. The J segment lost 3 bases and the V segment lost 9 bases, leaving 10 bases of the junction unmatched. CDR1 LNHDA and CDR2 SQIVND come from the germline V gene (reference sequence). This CDR3 contains 14 residues. CDR3 sequence (DNA): TGTGCCAGCTGGGAGACAGGGAGGGACACTGAAGCTTTCTTT. Amino acids: CASWETGRDTEAFF.

The chain is built from TRBV28 and TRBJ2-1; a weak D match, TRBD1 (6 bases). Trimming cost V 6 bases and J 3 bases, with 15 bases left between them. The CDR3 spans 15 residues. In germline, CDR1 is MDHEN, CDR2 SYDVKM. This chain's CDR3 is CASRLTGTFYNEQFF. As DNA, the CDR3 is TGTGCCAGCAGATTAACCGGGACATTCTACAATGAGCAGTTCTTC.

The chain has TRBV11-3 and TRBJ2-3; D remains unclear. The germline V and J ends were trimmed by 1 base and 4 bases, with 6 bases remaining between them. In germline, CDR1 is SGHNT, CDR2 YENEEA. The CDR3 runs 13 residues. CDR3 loop: CASSLGRADTQYF. The CDR3 DNA sequence: TGTGCCAGCAGCTTAGGTCGCGCAGATACGCAGTATTTT.

This chain links TRBV19 with TRBJ2-5, with 7 positions matching TRBD2. V lost 1 base and J lost 4; bases outside the gene matches: 6. From germline, CDR1 is LNHDA and CDR2 SQIVND (reference sequence). The CDR3 runs 15 residues. The DNA of the CDR3 is TGTGCCAGTAGTATAGGGACTAGGGGAGGAGAGACCCAGTACTTC. Protein sequence: CASSIGTRGGETQYF.

The chain uses TRBV30 and TRBJ2-3; D call uncertain. The CDR3 has 14 residues. Deletions cut 7 bases from V and 2 bases from J, with 16 bases between. Germline V gene sequence: CDR1 GTSNPN, CDR2 SVGIG (reference sequence). The CDR3 DNA sequence: TGTGCCTCCCGAGGCGGCAGTCCCACAGATACGCAGTATTTT. Amino acid sequence: CASRGGSPTDTQYF.

The genes are TRBV20-1 and TRBJ1-1, with D hard to call. Germline loops: CDR1 DFQATT, CDR2 SNEGSKA (reference sequence). CDR3 length: 11 amino acids. V lost 3 bases and J lost 11, with 13 bases in between. For the CDR3, the DNA is TGCAGTGCTAGTATCGGCTGGAGGGCTTTCTTT. Translation: CSASIGWRAFF.

This sequence joins TRBV12-5 and TRBJ1-1; D gene uncertain. The CDR3 extends over 12 amino acids. Trimming pared 7 bases from V and 0 bases from J, leaving 6 bases between. Germline CDR1 is LGHNT and CDR2 is FRNRAP. The CDR3, as DNA: TGTGCTAGTGTCGGTGTGAACACTGAAGCTTTCTTT. Protein product: CASVGVNTEAFF. Full variable domain (rest looked up from reference TRBV12-5 and TRBJ1-1): DARVTQTPRHKVTEMGQEVTMRCQPILGHNTVFWYRQTMMQGLELLAYFRNRAPLDDSGMPKDRFSAEMPDATLATLKIQPSEPRDSAVYFCASVGVNTEAFFGQGTRLTVV.

This clone appeared a single time. The chain joins TRBV6-5 to TRBJ1-4, with D unresolved. The CDR3 has 15 amino acids. CDR1 and CDR2 (germline): MNHEY, SVGAGI. The ends were cut back, 6 bases at V and 5 bases at J, with 16 bases in the middle. CDR3 nucleotide sequence: TGTGCCAGCAGAAGTACAACAAGGTGGAATGAAAAACTGTTTTTT. This gives the protein CASRSTTRWNEKLFF.

This chain connects TRBV9 to TRBJ2-1; D is uncertain. CDR1 SGDLS and CDR2 YYNGEE come from the germline V gene. This CDR3 spans 15 amino acids. Trimming stripped 6 bases from V and 6 bases from J, with 19 bases between. The CDR3 DNA sequence: TGTGCCAGCACCAGGACGAGGTCCCGGACCAATGAGCAGTTCTTC. Its protein is CASTRTRSRTNEQFF.

In this sample, this clone turned up a few times. The CDR3 does not end in the conserved phenylalanine or tryptophan, so this is likely a read error. The limits of the CDR3 on the DNA are not certain, so only TCRdb's listed CDR3 is given. The rearrangement links TRBV6-5 to TRBJ2-7; the table's TRBD2 call for D was not verified on the DNA. Germline assignment: CDR1 MNHEY and CDR2 SVGAGI. Counting both end residues, the CDR3 totals 9 amino acids. CDR3: CASSYSERG.

The CDR3 sequence: CASSPRTDPRNQPQHF. CDR3 in DNA: TGTGCCAGCAGCCCTCGGACAGATCCCCGCAATCAGCCCCAGCATTTT. The rearrangement uses TRBV7-3 and TRBJ1-5; D perhaps matches TRBD1 (6 bases). The germline CDR1 and CDR2 sequences are SGHTA and FQGTGA. Trimming removed 5 bases from V and 2 bases from J, with 16 bases in between. This CDR3 spans 16 amino acids.

V usage is TRBV11-3 and J usage is TRBJ2-3, with 8 bases lining up with TRBD2. CDR1 is SGHNT and CDR2 is YENEEA in the germline V gene. V was pared by 5 bases and J by 4 bases, with 11 bases of the junction left unmatched. The CDR3 is 16 residues long. The CDR3 DNA follows: TGTGCCAGCAGCCTTGGCCCAGCGGGGGTGGCAGATACGCAGTATTTT. It codes for CASSLGPAGVADTQYF.

The V and J genes are TRBV5-1 and TRBJ1-4, with 10 bases lining up with TRBD1. Losses at the gene ends were 4 bases for V and 8 bases for J; bases not matched to a gene: 8. Germline assignment: CDR1 SGHRS and CDR2 YFSETQ. The length of the CDR3 is 15 residues. Here the CDR3 reads CASSIETGGNEKLFF. CDR3 coding DNA: TGCGCCAGCAGCATAGAGACAGGGGGCAACGAAAAACTGTTTTTT.

J is TRBJ1-5 and V is TRBV15; D is ambiguous. The germline V gene encodes CDR1 LNHNV and CDR2 YYDKDF (reference sequence). The CDR3 is made up of 18 amino acids. The V end was cut by 0 bases, the J end by 0 bases, with 15 bases between. The CDR3 sequence: CATSRDLRAGYSNQPQHF. The CDR3 coding sequence is TGTGCCACCAGCAGAGATCTAAGGGCAGGATATAGCAATCAGCCCCAGCATTTT.

The genes are TRBV6-6 and TRBJ1-6; the match to TRBD1 covers 8 bases. The CDR3 spans 14 residues. The germline CDR1 and CDR2 sequences are MNHNY and SVGAGI (reference sequence). Germline trimming cut 6 bases from V and 9 bases from J; bases unmatched to any gene: 7. The CDR3 spells CASRLGQAGSPLHF. The CDR3 DNA reads TGTGCCAGCAGGTTGGGACAGGCCGGTTCACCCCTCCACTTT.